The T cell receptor (beta chain) under discussion was sequenced for a study of T cells in Graves' hyperthyroidism and ophthalmopathy. The CDR3 contains 16 residues. Looked up from germline, CDR1 is MNHEY and CDR2 is SMNVEV (reference sequence). V was trimmed by 3 bases and J by 4 bases, leaving 15 bases between them. The TCR beta CDR3 regions underwent amplification using RNA transcripts as the source. Primed by the HTBI set, a first-round RT-PCR was run on the TCR CDR3. MiXCR was run by TCRdb on the multiplex PCR reads, yielding one entry per CDR3 protein. There are 75,000 to 100,000 distinct CDR3 sequences in the sample; approximately 56% occur only once, and 25% to 30% lies in the top ten.

The chain joins TRBV27 to TRBJ2-2; tentative D call: TRBD1 (5 bases). This TCR came from a middle-aged woman with Graves' hyperthyroidism. What was sequenced was blood. CDR3 DNA: TGTGCCAGCAGTTTCAGGGTTGATGCTGTCACCGGGGAGCTGTTTTTT. Protein sequence: CASSFRVDAVTGELFF.